This TCR beta chain was identified during a study of blood T cell repertoires in COVID-19. Across the study: Sites in the United States, Italy and Spain provided acute and convalescent COVID-19 samples. PBMCs, B-cell-depleted T cells, or T cells were the source of the cDNA or gDNA that made up the material.

Trimming left V 0 bases short and J 0 bases short, with 16 bases between. In germline, CDR1 is KGHSH, CDR2 LQKENI. The CDR3 runs 18 residues. Original handling: Cell counts per sample came from amplifying reference gene primers. This table comes from immunoSEQ multiplex PCR, and its TCRdb copy is limited to in-frame clones, with some not included. V and J calls and clone size are copied from that table; D and trimming were computed from the DNA. This sample yields approximately 65,000 clones, of which over 75% are seen a single time; 15% to 20% belongs to the top ten. This receptor was obtained from a man aged 55 to 69 with acute or convalescent COVID-19. The source material was peripheral blood. The chain couples TRBV18 to TRBJ2-3; D might be TRBD2 (6 bases). The CDR3 reads CASSPPRRSGFSTDTQYF. Here the CDR3 DNA reads TGTGCCAGCTCACCACCGCGGCGTAGCGGATTTAGCACAGATACGCAGTATTTT.